The clone carrying this T cell receptor beta chain came up many times. The CDR3 consists of 12 residues. CDR1 and CDR2 (germline): MNHEY, SVGEGT. V lost 3 bases and J 4 bases, leaving 6 bases between the germline ends. Time point meaning: patch test 1, 2 weeks after DPC sensitization. The treatment denotes: therapeutic diphenylcyclopropenone sensitization with weekly scalp DPC. This sample stems from a study of human T cells and chemical hapten exposure. TCRdb re-analysed the RACE reads in MiXCR, keeping a single row per CDR3 protein. This sample has 55,000 to 85,000 distinct CDR3 sequences; 9.8% occur once, and the top ten carry 3.3%.

This sample comprised whole blood, obtained in connection with sensitization to the hapten diphenylcyclopropenone (DPC). This sequence originates from a middle-aged woman with alopecia areata. Some clones in this sample may be carry-over from other donors' samples. The chain has TRBV6-2 or TRBV6-3 and TRBJ1-1, with unresolved D. CDR3 DNA: TGTGCCAGCAGTTATTGGGGCACTGAAGCTTTCTTT. Residues: CASSYWGTEAFF.